The T cell receptor (beta chain) described here comes from a study of blood T cell repertoires in COVID-19. Study-level information: Sites in the United States, Italy and Spain provided acute and convalescent COVID-19 samples. PBMCs, B-cell-depleted T cells, or T cells provided the cDNA or gDNA that made up the material.

CDR1 LGHDT and CDR2 YNNKEL come from the germline V gene (reference sequence). V was clipped by 0 bases and J by 2 bases; unmatched bases: 5. This CDR3 region has 17 residues. Authors' methods: From reference gene primer amplification, estimates of nucleated cell counts were derived. Produced via immunoSEQ multiplex PCR; TCRdb's table is partial and in-frame only. For V, J and clone size, that table is used; D and trimming come from the DNA. The table records roughly 250,000 clones, more than 75% of them present only once. Sequencing input: peripheral blood. The sequence was collected from a woman aged 40 to 50 who had recovered from COVID-19. This chain links TRBV3-1 (or the pseudogene TRBV3-2) with TRBJ2-7; 12 bases fit TRBD2. CDR3 sequence (DNA): TGTGCCAGCAGCCAAGAGGGGGCTAGCGGGAGGGCCTACGAGCAGTACTTC. Translating it yields CASSQEGASGRAYEQYF.